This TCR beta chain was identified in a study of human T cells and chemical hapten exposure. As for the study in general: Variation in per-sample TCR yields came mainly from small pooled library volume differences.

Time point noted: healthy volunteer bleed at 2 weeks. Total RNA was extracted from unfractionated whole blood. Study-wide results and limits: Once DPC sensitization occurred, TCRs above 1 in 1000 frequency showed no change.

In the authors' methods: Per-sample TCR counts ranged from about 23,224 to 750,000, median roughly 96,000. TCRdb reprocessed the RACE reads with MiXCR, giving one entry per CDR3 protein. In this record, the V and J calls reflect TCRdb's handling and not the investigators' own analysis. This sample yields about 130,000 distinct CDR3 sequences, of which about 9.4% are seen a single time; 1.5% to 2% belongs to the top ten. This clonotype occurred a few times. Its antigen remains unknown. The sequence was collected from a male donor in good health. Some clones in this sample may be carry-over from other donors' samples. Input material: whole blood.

CDR3 DNA sequence: TGCGCCAGCAGCGAAACAGGAGGGGCCTATCTCCAGCATTTT. Encoded protein: CASSETGGAYLQHF. The chain links TRBV10-2 to TRBJ1-5; weak D call: TRBD1 (5 bases). V was trimmed by 6 bases and J by 12 bases, leaving 21 bases between them. This CDR3 is built from 14 residues. Looked up from germline, CDR1 is WSHSY and CDR2 is SAAADI.